The 5 T cell receptor beta chains listed next were all sequenced from one sample in a study of blood T cell repertoires in COVID-19. Measured with immunoSEQ multiplex PCR; TCRdb has only the in-frame clones, and not every one. The table has 250,000 to 300,000 clones, roughly 80% seen once; the top ten hold roughly 4.5%. The source material was peripheral blood. The receptors here all came from a man aged 55 to 69 who had recovered from COVID-19.

The chain joins TRBV6-5 to TRBJ1-3; D call uncertain. With 5 bases removed from V and 2 bases from J, the gap between germline ends came to 10 bases. The CDR3 has 14 residues. The germline V gene has CDR1 MNHEY and CDR2 SVGAGI. CDR3 region: CASSPTGAGNTIYF. The CDR3 region has the DNA TGTGCCAGCAGTCCCACGGGAGCTGGAAACACCATATATTTT.

This chain connects TRBV5-5 to TRBJ1-4; the D is unclear. V lost 2 bases, J lost 8 bases, and 13 bases lay in between. The V gene's germline CDR1 is SGHKS and CDR2 YYEKEE (reference sequence). The CDR3 sequence is 14 residues long. The chain's CDR3 is CASSFSITEEKLFF. In DNA form, the CDR3 reads TGTGCCAGCAGCTTTAGCATTACTGAAGAAAAACTGTTTTTT.

The chain is built from TRBV19 and TRBJ2-1, with 9 nucleotides matching TRBD1. The trim removed 6 bases at V and 5 bases at J, leaving 5 bases unmatched. The V gene's germline CDR1 is LNHDA and CDR2 SQIVND (reference sequence). CDR3 length equals 14 residues. Here the CDR3 DNA reads TGTGCCAGTAGGTTCCGGGACAGGGACAATGAGCAGTTCTTC. Its protein is CASRFRDRDNEQFF.

The V call is TRBV5-1, the J call TRBJ2-7; D might be TRBD1 (5 bases). The CDR3 is 14 amino acids. Germline V gene lookup returns CDR1 SGHRS and CDR2 YFSETQ. Trimming left V 4 bases short and J 0 bases short, with 11 bases between. The CDR3 here is CASSRTPGSYEQYF. The CDR3 nucleotides read TGCGCCAGCAGCCGGACACCAGGCTCCTACGAGCAGTACTTC.

The chain carries TRBV5-4 and TRBJ1-2; D gene uncertain. This CDR3 has 12 residues. Germline V gene sequence: CDR1 SGHNT, CDR2 YYREEE (reference sequence). The V end was cut by 0 bases, the J end by 6 bases, with 6 bases between. The CDR3 bases are TGTGCCAGCAGCTTGGCGGGAGATGGCTACACCTTC. This sequence encodes CASSLAGDGYTF.